This is a list of T cell receptor beta chains from one sample in a study of post-analysis software for immune sequencing data. TCRdb reprocessed the PCR reads with MiXCR, giving one entry per CDR3 protein. Among roughly 800,000 distinct CDR3 sequences listed, about 45% were seen once. The sample taken for sequencing was blood. The receptors derive from a girl aged 5-17 years with multiple sclerosis. The CDR3 runs from the conserved cysteine through the conserved F or W. The D gene is left open where the match is weak. Rows give clone size only sometimes, using once, few, many, or a class for an expanded clone.

NA	TRBV13	TRBD2	TRBJ2-1	CASSQKGLAVYNEQVF	TGTGCCAGCAGCCAGAAGGGACTAGCGGTCTACAATGAGCAGGTCTTC
NA	TRBV30	TRBD1	TRBJ2-4	CAWSVGGTGKNIQYF	TGTGCCTGGAGTGTTGGAGGGACAGGGAAAAACATTCAGTACTTC
NA	TRBV10-3	NA	TRBJ2-3	CAISEPAGRTDTQYF	TGTGCCATCAGTGAACCAGCGGGCCGCACAGATACGCAGTATTTT
NA	TRBV25-1	NA	TRBJ2-7	CASSPGYPNEQYF	TGTGCCAGCAGCCCAGGGTACCCCAACGAGCAGTACTTC
NA	TRBV4-3	NA	TRBJ2-1	CASSHGRMEYNEQFF	TGCGCCAGCAGCCACGGGAGAATGGAATACAATGAGCAGTTCTTC
NA	TRBV11-3	NA	TRBJ2-7	CASSLAASGPDEQYF	TGTGCCAGCAGCTTAGCGGCCAGTGGACCTGACGAGCAGTACTTC
NA	TRBV12-3/TRBV12-4	TRBD1	TRBJ1-2	CASSFYPRDRGSYGYTF	TGTGCCAGCAGTTTCTACCCCCGGGACAGGGGGTCTTATGGCTACACCTTC
NA	TRBV12-3/TRBV12-4	TRBD1	TRBJ1-2	CASSTAGGHYGYTF	TGTGCCAGCAGCACAGCAGGGGGGCACTATGGCTACACCTTC
NA	TRBV28	NA	TRBJ2-7	CASRTSAFYEQYF	TGTGCCAGCAGAACCTCCGCCTTCTACGAGCAGTACTTC
once	TRBV7-9	NA	TRBJ2-6	CAIGTPDSGANVLTF	TGTGCCATCGGGACACCAGACTCTGGGGCCAACGTCCTGACTTTC
few	TRBV1	NA	TRBJ2-5	CTSDRAPLGGEETQYF	TGCACCAGCGACCGGGCTCCCTTGGGGGGCGAAGAGACCCAGTACTTC
NA	TRBV2	NA	TRBJ2-1	CASSPPGFSWFF	TGTGCCAGCAGTCCCCCGGGATTTAGTTGGTTCTTC
NA	TRBV4-3	NA	TRBJ1-2	CASSQDFQNPYGYTF	TGCGCCAGCAGCCAAGATTTTCAGAACCCCTATGGCTACACCTTC
NA	TRBV28	TRBD2	TRBJ2-7	CASSIAGSTYEQYF	TGTGCCAGCTCGATAGCGGGGTCAACCTACGAGCAGTACTTC
NA	TRBV29-1	TRBD2	TRBJ2-1	CSVENRASGRASRYEQFF	TGCAGCGTTGAAAATCGGGCTAGCGGGAGGGCCAGTAGGTATGAGCAGTTCTTC
NA	TRBV6-6	TRBD1	TRBJ1-6	CASSYSRDRGQTALHF	TGTGCCAGCAGTTACTCGAGGGACAGGGGTCAAACAGCCCTCCACTTT
NA	TRBV10-3	NA	TRBJ2-7	CAISEMGRAYF	TGTGCCATCAGCGAGATGGGAAGGGCGTACTTC
NA	TRBV10-3	TRBD2	TRBJ2-7	CAISETLGLSGNSYEQYF	TGTGCCATCAGTGAGACCTTGGGCCTCAGCGGGAACTCCTACGAGCAGTACTTC
NA	TRBV12-5	TRBD1	TRBJ1-2	CASGLFTGDGYTF	TGTGCTAGTGGTTTGTTCACAGGGGACGGCTACACCTTC
NA	TRBV12-3/TRBV12-4	NA	TRBJ1-2	CAGSFRGSSDGYTF	TGTGCCGGCAGTTTTAGAGGAAGTTCGGATGGCTACACCTTC